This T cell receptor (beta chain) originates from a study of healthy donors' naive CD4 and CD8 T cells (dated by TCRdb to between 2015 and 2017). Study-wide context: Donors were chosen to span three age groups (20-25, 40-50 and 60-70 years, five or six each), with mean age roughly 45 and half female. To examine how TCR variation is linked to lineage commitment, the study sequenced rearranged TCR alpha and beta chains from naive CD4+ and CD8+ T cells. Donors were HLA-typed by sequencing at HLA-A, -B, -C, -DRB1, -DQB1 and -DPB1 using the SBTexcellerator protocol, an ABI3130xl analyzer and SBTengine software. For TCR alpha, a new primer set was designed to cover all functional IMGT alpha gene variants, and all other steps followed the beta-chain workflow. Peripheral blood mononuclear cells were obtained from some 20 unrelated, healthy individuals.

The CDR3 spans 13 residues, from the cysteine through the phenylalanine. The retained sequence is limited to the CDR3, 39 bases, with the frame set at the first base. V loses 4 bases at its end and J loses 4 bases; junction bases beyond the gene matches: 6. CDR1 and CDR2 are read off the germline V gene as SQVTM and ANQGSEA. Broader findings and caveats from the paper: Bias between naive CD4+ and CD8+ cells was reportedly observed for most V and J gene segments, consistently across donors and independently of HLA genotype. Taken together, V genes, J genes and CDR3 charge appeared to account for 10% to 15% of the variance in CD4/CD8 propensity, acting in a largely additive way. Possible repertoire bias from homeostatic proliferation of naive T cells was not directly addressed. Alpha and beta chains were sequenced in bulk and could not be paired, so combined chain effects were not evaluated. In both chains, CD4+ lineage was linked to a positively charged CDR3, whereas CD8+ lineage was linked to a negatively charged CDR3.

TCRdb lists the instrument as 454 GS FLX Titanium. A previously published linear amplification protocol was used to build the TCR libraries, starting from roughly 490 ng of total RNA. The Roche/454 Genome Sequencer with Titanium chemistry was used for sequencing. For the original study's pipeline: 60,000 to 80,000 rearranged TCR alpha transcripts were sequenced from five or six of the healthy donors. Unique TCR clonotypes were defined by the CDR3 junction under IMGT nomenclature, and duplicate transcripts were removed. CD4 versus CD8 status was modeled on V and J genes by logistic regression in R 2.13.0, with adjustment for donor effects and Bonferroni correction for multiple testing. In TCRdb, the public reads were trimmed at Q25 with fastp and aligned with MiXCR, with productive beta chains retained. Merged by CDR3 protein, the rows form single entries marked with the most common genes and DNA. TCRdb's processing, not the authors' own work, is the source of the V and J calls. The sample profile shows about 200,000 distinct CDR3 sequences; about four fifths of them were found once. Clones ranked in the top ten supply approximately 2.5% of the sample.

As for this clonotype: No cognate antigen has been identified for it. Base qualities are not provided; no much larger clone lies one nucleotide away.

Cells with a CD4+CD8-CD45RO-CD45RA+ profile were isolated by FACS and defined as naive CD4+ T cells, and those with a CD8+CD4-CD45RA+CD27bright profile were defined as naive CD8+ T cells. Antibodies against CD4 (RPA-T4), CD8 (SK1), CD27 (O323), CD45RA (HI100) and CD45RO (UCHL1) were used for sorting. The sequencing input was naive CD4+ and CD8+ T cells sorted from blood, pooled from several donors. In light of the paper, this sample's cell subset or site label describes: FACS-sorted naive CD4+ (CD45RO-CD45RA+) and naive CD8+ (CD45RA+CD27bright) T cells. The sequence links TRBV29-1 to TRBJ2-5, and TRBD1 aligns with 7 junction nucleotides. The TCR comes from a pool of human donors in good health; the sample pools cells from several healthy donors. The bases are TGCAGCGTTGGACAGGGTCAGGCAGAGACCCAGTACTTC. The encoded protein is CSVGQGQAETQYF.